This paragraph reports one T cell receptor (beta chain). The sample comes from a study of blood T cell repertoires in COVID-19. About the study: Acute and convalescent COVID-19 specimens originated in the United States, Italy and Spain.

The CDR3 loop spans 14 amino acids. Methods used by the authors: Amplification of reference gene primers provided the estimated nucleated cell counts. Sequencing was performed with immunoSEQ multiplex PCR; in TCRdb, only in-frame clones are kept and a portion is missing. That table is the source of V, J and clone size, and D and trimming were worked out from the DNA. The sample contains over 400,000 clones, approximately 85% of which appear only once. The TCR originated in a human donor in a cohort sampled during active COVID-19. The sequenced material came from peripheral blood. The chain is built from TRBV21-1 and TRBJ2-1; the D call in the table, TRBD1, was not verified against the DNA. TRBV21-1 is a documented pseudogene. The CDR3 DNA is TGTGCCAGCAGCAACTTGGGGGCGTGGGATGAGCAGTTCTTC. Its protein is CASSNLGAWDEQFF.